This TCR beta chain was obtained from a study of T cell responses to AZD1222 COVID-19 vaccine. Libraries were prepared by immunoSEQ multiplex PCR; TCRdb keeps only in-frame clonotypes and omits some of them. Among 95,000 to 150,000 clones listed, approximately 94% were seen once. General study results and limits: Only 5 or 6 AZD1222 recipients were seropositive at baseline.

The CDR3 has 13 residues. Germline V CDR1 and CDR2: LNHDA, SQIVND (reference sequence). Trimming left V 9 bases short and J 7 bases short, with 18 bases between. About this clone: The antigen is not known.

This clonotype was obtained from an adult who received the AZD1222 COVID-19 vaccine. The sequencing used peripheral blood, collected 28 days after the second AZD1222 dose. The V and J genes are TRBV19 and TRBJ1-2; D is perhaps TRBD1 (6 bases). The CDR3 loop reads CASLSGAAGGYTF. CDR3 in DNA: TGTGCCAGCCTATCAGGGGCGGCGGGTGGCTACACCTTC.